The clone carrying this TCR beta chain was seen a few times. Its antigen is still unknown. Full-length variable regions came from constant-region reverse primers plus semi-nested Nested Universal Primer A PCR. From the 5' RACE reads, TCRdb called clonotypes with MiXCR, one entry per CDR3 protein. Among roughly 39,000 distinct CDR3 sequences listed, under 20% were seen once. Study results and caveats: Tumor memory CD4+ T cell TCR gene usage clustered with blood and lymph node memory CD4+ cells and lymph node naive CD4+ cells. Whole repertoires were not studied in the larger cohort, only one V-J beta rearrangement.

CDR1 is MGHRA, CDR2 YSYEKL, per germline. The CDR3 runs to 16 residues. V shed 2 bases and J shed 8 bases, with 19 bases lying between them. The sequencing input was naive CD4+ T cells sorted from a lymph node. The subset was: naive CD4+ T cells, CD4+CD45RA+CD25-. This TCR was sampled from a female donor with breast cancer. The chain carries TRBV4-1 and TRBJ2-1, with D hard to call. CDR3 loop: CASSQRTEKGIDEQFF. CDR3 sequence (DNA): TGCGCCAGCAGCCAACGAACGGAGAAAGGGATCGATGAGCAGTTCTTC.